This T cell receptor beta chain came from a study of T cell repertoires in cytomegalovirus infection. Overall study results and limits: HLA-C-restricted CMV-specific TCR beta clonotypes were dominant in the ex vivo response.

V was trimmed by 7 bases and J by 3 bases, leaving 7 bases between them. The CDR3 length is 12 residues. TCRdb independently ran MiXCR on the reads; one entry per CDR3 protein. The sample records around 900,000 distinct CDR3 sequences, roughly a third being singletons. A note on this clonotype: Its antigen remains unidentified.

The material sequenced was cultured CD8+ T cells from PBMCs, taken from culture after CMV antigen stimulation. The rearrangement uses TRBV12-3 or TRBV12-4 and TRBJ2-1; D ambiguous. The TCR originated in a human donor in good health (CMV status not recorded). Some clones in this sample may be carry-over from other donors' samples. The CDR3 here is CASTLDYNEQFF. In DNA, the CDR3 is TGTGCCAGCACCCTAGACTACAATGAGCAGTTCTTC.